Sequencing of this TCR beta chain was carried out in a study of human T cells and chemical hapten exposure. Turning to the study itself: The use of 2% DPC on approximately 2 cm by approximately 2 cm of upper inner arm skin constituted sensitization.

This clonotype was seen many times. Its specificity is unknown. Germline loops: CDR1 SGHDT, CDR2 YYEEEE. Trimming removed 2 bases at V and 5 bases at J, with 10 bases between. CDR3 size: 13 residues. The time point: patch test 1, 2 weeks after DPC sensitization. The sample's treatment: therapeutic diphenylcyclopropenone sensitization with weekly scalp DPC. TCRdb recomputed calls from the RACE reads with MiXCR, one row per CDR3 protein. Of over 65,000 distinct CDR3 sequences in the sample, about 10% were seen once. Study outcomes and limitations: The study found that PT1 expanded TCR counts correlated positively with patch test score.

This TCR derives from a woman in her forties or fifties with alopecia areata. Some clones in this sample may be carry-over from other donors' samples. The starting material was whole blood, obtained in connection with sensitization to the hapten diphenylcyclopropenone (DPC). The chain uses TRBV5-6 and TRBJ2-5, with a weak D call TRBD1 (6 bases). The CDR3 DNA reads as TGTGCCAGCAGCTTCAGGGGCGGCGAGACCCAGTACTTC. This codes for CASSFRGGETQYF.